What follows is one TCR beta chain and its context. What it binds is unknown. These data originate in a study of CD8 T cells in ankylosing spondylitis. The study, taken as a whole, reports: Ankylosing spondylitis blood seemed to carry a telltale TCR beta motif made of about 8 highly homologous variants.

The CDR3 loop spans 14 amino acids. V was cut by 6 bases and J by 0 bases, with 9 bases left in between. Via MiXCR, TCRdb re-called the 5' RACE reads, giving one row per CDR3 protein. The sample has about 480,000 distinct CDR3 sequences, roughly a sixth seen once. The genes are TRBV12-3 or TRBV12-4 and TRBJ1-3; no firm D call. The TCR originated in a male donor with ankylosing spondylitis. Sequencing used blood, either unsorted or a sorted T cell fraction (not recorded which). The CDR3 coding sequence is TGTGCCAGCAGCCCACCTGTCTCTGGAAACACCATATATTTT. This translates into CASSPPVSGNTIYF.